The rows below give T cell receptor beta chains drawn from one sample of a study of T cells after posttransplantation cyclophosphamide. The method was immunoSEQ multiplex PCR; TCRdb's version includes in-frame clones alone and lacks a portion of them. The table has approximately 19,000 clones, 80% to 90% seen once; the top ten hold around 2%. Sequenced material: PBMCs, taken roughly 390 days after allogeneic stem cell transplant with calcineurin inhibitor and methotrexate. These receptors came from a female patient between 30 and 45 years old who received an allogeneic stem cell transplant from an unrelated donor, was CMV-positive, and had acute and chronic GVHD. The graft donor may be the source of some T cells. CDR3s include the opening cysteine and the closing phenylalanine or tryptophan.

>TRBV25-1|TRBJ1-1
CASSADRGTNTEAFF
>TRBV5-1|TRBJ2-2
CASSLDFRGNTGELFF
>TRBV6-1|TRBJ2-1
CASREREGLGNEQFF
>TRBV10-1|NA
CATAMAGGNTGELFF
>TRBV29-1|TRBJ1-5
CSAKTGGNQPQHF
>TRBV4-1|TRBJ1-1
CASSQLDSSSREAFF
>TRBV6-5|TRBJ2-1
CASSPSGSGWDEQFF
>TRBV4-1|TRBJ2-7
CASSQAGTSGYEQYF
>TRBV13|TRBJ2-2
CASSLTTTGELFF
>TRBV7-3|TRBJ1-2
CASSSAAGYGYTF
>TRBV7-6|TRBJ2-2
CASSLRLVGTGELFF
>TRBV11-2|TRBJ2-5
CASGTGGRETQYF
>TRBV7-6|TRBJ2-1
CASSKNSGRAANEQFF
>TRBV14|TRBJ1-2
CASSRDRVGGYTF
>TRBV5-6|TRBJ2-4
CASSLRLAGLLGTKNIQYF
>TRBV10-3|TRBJ1-2
CAISESPGQRNGYTF
>TRBV7-9|TRBJ1-2
CASIGTGLGYTF
>TRBV6-6|TRBJ1-2
CASTPWGEWLDYGYTF
>TRBV5-4|TRBJ2-1
CASRPRGGLASNEQFF
>TRBV16|TRBJ1-2
CASSQFGGYTF
>TRBV19|TRBJ2-6
CASSLESGANVLTF
>TRBV6-5|TRBJ2-2
CASSRLRDRAKLFF
>TRBV5-1|TRBJ1-1
CASSLSVWGQGATEAFF
>TRBV7-9|TRBJ2-5
CASSLVATQETQYF
>TRBV27|TRBJ2-2
CASSLLAENTGELFF
>TRBV5-1|TRBJ2-5
CASSWGTAGPQETQYF
>TRBV2|TRBJ1-2
CASSVQGAVDYGYTF
>TRBV2|TRBJ2-7
CASSERASGEQYF
>TRBV25-1|TRBJ2-1
CASSAYRDTGYNEQFF
>TRBV11-2|TRBJ2-7
CASSLQTYEQYF
>TRBV7-3|TRBJ2-7
CASSLAGGSGIHSYEQYF
>TRBV6-1|TRBJ1-1
CASSPQYTEAFF
>TRBV6-5|TRBJ2-7
CASSYSRTGGPGEQYF
>TRBV30|TRBJ2-6
CAWSGTGGSSGANVLTF
>TRBV6-5|TRBJ1-6
CASSYSGGYNSPLHF
>TRBV14|TRBJ2-5
CASSQSGSRKTQYF
>TRBV2|TRBJ2-5
CASRVASGQETQYF
>TRBV18|TRBJ2-3
CASSPPSIDTQYF
>TRBV5-6|TRBJ1-1
CASSYRQEAFF
>TRBV5-1|TRBJ2-2
CASSLGGVNTGELFF
>TRBV4-1|TRBJ1-6
CASSQSAGGSYNSPLHF
>TRBV4-2|TRBJ2-1
CASSPGGYNEQFF
>TRBV19|TRBJ1-5
CASSTRGLGNQPQHF
>TRBV5-1|TRBJ1-1
CASSPGQGEAFF
>TRBV14|TRBJ2-3
CASSVSGGDTQYF
>TRBV29-1|TRBJ2-1
CSMVAGVNEQFF
>TRBV7-9|TRBJ1-1
CASSFGQKNTEAFF
>TRBV19|TRBJ1-5
CASTSNWRGPRVNQPQHF